The source of this T cell receptor (beta chain) is a study of shared clonotypes between healthy human individuals. Study outcomes and limitations: Generally, estimated richness proved larger in naive subsets than it did in memory subsets.

CDR1 and CDR2 (germline): KGHSH, LQKENI. Trimming took off 6 bases at V and 0 bases at J, with 3 bases between the two ends. This CDR3 comprises 11 residues. Regarding this clone: What it binds is unknown.

This table comes from immunoSEQ multiplex PCR, and its TCRdb copy is limited to in-frame clones, with some not included. Of 950,000 to 1,200,000 clones listed, about 72% were seen once; the top ten hold 0.89%. This receptor was taken from a man between 18 and 35 years old in good health. Some clones in this sample may be carry-over from other donors' samples. The chain has TRBV18 and TRBJ2-7; D gene ambiguous. Sequenced input: memory CD4+ T cells from PBMCs. Indicated subset: CD45RA-negative fraction. The CDR3 coding sequence is TGTGCCAGCTCTTTCTCCTACGAGCAGTACTTC. Protein sequence: CASSFSYEQYF.